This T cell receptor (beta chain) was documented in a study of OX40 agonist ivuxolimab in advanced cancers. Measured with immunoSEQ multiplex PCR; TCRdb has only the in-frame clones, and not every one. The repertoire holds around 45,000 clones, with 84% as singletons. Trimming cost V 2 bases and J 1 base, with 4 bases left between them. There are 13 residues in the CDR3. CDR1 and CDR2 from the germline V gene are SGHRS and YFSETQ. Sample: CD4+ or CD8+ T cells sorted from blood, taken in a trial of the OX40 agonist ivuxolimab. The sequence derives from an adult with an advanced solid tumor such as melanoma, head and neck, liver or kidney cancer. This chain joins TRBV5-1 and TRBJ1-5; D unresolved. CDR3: CASSLDSNQPQHF. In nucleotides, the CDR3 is TGCGCCAGCAGCTTAGACAGCAATCAGCCCCAGCATTTT.